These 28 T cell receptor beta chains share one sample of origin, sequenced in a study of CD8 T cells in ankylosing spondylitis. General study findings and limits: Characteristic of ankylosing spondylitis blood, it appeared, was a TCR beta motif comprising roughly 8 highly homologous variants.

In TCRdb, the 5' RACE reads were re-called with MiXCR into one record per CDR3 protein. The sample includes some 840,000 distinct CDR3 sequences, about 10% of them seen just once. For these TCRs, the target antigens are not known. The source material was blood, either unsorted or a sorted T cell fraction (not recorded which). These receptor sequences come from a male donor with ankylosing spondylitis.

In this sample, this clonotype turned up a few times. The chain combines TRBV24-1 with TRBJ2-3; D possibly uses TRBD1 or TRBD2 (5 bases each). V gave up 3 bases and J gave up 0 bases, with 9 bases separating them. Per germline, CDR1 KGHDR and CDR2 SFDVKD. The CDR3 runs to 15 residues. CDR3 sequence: CATSDTRDSTDTQYF. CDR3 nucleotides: TGTGCCACCAGTGATACACGGGACAGCACAGATACGCAGTATTTT.

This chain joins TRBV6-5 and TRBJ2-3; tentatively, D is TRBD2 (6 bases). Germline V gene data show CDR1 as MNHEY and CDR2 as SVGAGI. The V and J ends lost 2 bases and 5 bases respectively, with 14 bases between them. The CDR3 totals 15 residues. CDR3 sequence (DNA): TGTGCCAGCAGTTACCAGGCTAGCGTTCAAGATACGCAGTATTTT. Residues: CASSYQASVQDTQYF.

CDR3 DNA: TGTGCCGCGGGGGGGAGGGGAGGTTATGGCTACACCTTC. Its protein is CAAGGRGGYGYTF. This chain joins TRBV28 and TRBJ1-2; TRBD1 might be the D (5 bases). Trimming left V 11 bases short and J 5 bases short, with 18 bases between. The CDR3 extends over 13 amino acids. Germline assignment: CDR1 MDHEN and CDR2 SYDVKM.

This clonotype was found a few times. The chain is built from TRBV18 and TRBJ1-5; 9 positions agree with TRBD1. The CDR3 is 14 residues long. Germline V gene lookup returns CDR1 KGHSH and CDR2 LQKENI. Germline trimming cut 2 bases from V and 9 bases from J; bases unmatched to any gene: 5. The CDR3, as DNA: TGTGCCAGCTCACCAGGGACAGGGATCCGGCCCCAGCATTTT. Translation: CASSPGTGIRPQHF. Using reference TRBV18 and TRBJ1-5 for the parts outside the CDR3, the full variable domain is NAGVMQNPRHLVRRRGQEARLRCSPMKGHSHVYWYRQLPEEGLKFMVYLQKENIIDESGMPKERFSAEFPKEGPSILRIQQVVRGDSAAYFCASSPGTGIRPQHFGDGTRLSIL.

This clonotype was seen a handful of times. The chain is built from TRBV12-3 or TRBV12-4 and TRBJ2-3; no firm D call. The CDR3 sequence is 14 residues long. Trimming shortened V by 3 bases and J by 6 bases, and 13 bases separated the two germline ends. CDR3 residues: CASSFSPARDTQYF. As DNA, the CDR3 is TGTGCCAGCAGTTTCAGTCCGGCCAGGGATACGCAGTATTTT.

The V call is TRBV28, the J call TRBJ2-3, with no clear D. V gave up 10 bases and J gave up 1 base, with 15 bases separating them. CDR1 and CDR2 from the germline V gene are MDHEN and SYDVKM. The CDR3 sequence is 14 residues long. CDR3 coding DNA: TGTGCCACCAAGGCCATCGGCCGCACAGATACGCAGTATTTT. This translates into CATKAIGRTDTQYF.

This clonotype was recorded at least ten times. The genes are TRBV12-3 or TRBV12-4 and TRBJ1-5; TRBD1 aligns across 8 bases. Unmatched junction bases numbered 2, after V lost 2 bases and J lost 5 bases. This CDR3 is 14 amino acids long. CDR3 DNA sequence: TGTGCCAGCAGTTTAACAGGGGGGGATCAGCCCCAGCATTTT. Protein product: CASSLTGGDQPQHF.

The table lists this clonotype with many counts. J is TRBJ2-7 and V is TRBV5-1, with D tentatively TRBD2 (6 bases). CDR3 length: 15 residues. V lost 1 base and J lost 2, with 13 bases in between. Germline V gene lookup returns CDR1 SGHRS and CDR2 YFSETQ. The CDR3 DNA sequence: TGCGCCAGCAGCTTGACCGGGACTGTACCCTACGAGCAGTACTTC. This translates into CASSLTGTVPYEQYF.

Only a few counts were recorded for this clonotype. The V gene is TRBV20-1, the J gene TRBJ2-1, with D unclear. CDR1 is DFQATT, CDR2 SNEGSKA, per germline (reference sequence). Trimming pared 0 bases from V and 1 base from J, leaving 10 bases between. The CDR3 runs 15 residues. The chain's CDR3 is CSARDLVGSYNEQFF. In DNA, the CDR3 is TGCAGTGCTAGAGATCTCGTGGGGTCCTACAATGAGCAGTTCTTC.

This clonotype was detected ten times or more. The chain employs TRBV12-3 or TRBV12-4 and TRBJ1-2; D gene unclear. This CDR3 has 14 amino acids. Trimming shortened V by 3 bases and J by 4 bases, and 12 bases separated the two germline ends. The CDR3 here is CASSFRQTPYGYTF. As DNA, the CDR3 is TGTGCCAGCAGTTTTAGGCAGACACCCTATGGCTACACCTTC.

The CDR3 DNA is TGTGCCACCAGTGACCCGAGCTGGGATACTAACTATGGCTACACCTTC. Protein product: CATSDPSWDTNYGYTF. The chain carries TRBV24-1 and TRBJ1-2; D not resolved. Germline-derived CDR1 and CDR2 are KGHDR and SFDVKD. CDR3 length: 16 residues. Trimming pared 4 bases from V and 0 bases from J, leaving 14 bases between.

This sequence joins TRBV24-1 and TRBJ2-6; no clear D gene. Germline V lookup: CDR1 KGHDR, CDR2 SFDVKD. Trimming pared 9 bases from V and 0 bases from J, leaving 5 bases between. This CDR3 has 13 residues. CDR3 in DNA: TGTGCCACCTCGGCCTCTGGGGCCAACGTCCTGACTTTC. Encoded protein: CATSASGANVLTF.

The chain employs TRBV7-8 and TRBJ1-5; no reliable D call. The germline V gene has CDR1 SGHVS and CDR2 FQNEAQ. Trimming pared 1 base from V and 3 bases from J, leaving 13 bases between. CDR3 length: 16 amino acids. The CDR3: CASSLGILGNNQPQHF. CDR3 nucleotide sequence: TGTGCCAGCAGCTTAGGAATTCTAGGGAACAATCAGCCCCAGCATTTT.

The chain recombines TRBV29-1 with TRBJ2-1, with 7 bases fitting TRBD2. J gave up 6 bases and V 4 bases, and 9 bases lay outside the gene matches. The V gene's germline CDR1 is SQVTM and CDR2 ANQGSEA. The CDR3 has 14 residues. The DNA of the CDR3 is TGCAGCGTTGTTACGGGGGGACTTCCCAATGAGCAGTTCTTC. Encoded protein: CSVVTGGLPNEQFF.

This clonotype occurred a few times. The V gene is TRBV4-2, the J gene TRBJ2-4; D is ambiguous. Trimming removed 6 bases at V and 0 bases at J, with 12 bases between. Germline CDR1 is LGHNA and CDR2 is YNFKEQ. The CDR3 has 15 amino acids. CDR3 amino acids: CASRNVSLAKNIQYF. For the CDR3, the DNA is TGTGCCAGCAGGAACGTCTCGCTAGCCAAAAACATTCAGTACTTC.

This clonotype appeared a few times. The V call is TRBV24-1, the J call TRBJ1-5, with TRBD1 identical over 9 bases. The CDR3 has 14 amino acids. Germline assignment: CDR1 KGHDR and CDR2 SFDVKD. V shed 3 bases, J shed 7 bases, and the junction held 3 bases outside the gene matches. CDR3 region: CATSDGTGGQPQHF. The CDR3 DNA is TGTGCCACCAGTGATGGAACAGGGGGCCAGCCCCAGCATTTT.

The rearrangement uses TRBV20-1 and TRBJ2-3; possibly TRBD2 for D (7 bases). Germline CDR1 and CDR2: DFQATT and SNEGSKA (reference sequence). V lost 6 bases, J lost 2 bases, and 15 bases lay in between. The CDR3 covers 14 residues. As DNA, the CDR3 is TGCAGTGCCCGCGTTGCGGGGGCCACAGATACGCAGTATTTT. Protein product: CSARVAGATDTQYF.

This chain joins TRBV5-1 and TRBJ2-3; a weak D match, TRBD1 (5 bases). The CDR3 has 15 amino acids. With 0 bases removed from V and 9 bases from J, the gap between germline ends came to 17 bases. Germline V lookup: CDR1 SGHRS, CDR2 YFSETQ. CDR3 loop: CASSLVGREGATQYF. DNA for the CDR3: TGCGCCAGCAGCTTGGTCGGCAGGGAAGGTGCGACGCAGTATTTT.

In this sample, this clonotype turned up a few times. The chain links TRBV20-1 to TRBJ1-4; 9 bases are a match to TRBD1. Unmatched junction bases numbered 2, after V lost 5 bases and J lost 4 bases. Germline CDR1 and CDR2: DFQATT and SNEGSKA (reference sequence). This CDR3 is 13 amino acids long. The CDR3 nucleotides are TGCAGTGCTGGGACAGGGCTTAATGAAAAACTGTTTTTT. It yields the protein CSAGTGLNEKLFF.

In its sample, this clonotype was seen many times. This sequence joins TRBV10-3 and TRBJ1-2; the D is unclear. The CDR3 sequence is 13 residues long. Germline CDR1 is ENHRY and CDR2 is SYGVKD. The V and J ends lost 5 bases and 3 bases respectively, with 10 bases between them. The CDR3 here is CAISLVADYGYTF. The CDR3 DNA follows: TGTGCCATCAGTCTCGTGGCTGACTATGGCTACACCTTC.

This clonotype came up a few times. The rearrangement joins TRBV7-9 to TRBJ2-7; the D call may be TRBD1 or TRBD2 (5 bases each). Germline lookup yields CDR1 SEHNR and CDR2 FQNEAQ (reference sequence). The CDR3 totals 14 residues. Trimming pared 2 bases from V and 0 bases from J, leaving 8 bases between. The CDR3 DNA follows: TGTGCCAGCAGCTTACCTGGGACCTCCTACGAGCAGTACTTC. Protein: CASSLPGTSYEQYF.

This CDR3 is CSARALGGVQFF. CDR3 nucleotide sequence: TGCAGTGCTAGAGCCCTGGGGGGGGTACAGTTTTTT. The J gene is TRBJ1-4, the V gene TRBV20-1, with TRBD1 as a possible D gene (5 bases). Germline lookup yields CDR1 DFQATT and CDR2 SNEGSKA (reference sequence). The germline V and J ends were trimmed by 1 base and 16 bases, with 16 bases remaining between them. The CDR3 is 12 residues long.

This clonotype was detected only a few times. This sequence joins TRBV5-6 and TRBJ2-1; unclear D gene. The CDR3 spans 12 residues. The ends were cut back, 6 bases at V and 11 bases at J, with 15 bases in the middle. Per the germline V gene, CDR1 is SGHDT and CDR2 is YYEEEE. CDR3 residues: CASTNLVEQQFF. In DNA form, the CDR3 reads TGTGCCAGCACCAACTTGGTAGAACAGCAGTTCTTC.

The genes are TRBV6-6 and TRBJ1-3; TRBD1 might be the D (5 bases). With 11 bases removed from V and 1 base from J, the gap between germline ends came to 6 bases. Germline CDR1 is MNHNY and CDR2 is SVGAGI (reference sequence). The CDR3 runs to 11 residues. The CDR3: CAEGSGNTIYF. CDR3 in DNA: TGTGCCGAGGGGTCTGGAAACACCATATATTTT.

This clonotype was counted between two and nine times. The CDR3 nucleotides read TGTGCCAGTTGCAGAGATTATTACGAGCAGTACTTC. Encoded protein: CASCRDYYEQYF. The chain uses TRBV19 and TRBJ2-7; D ambiguous. The V gene's germline CDR1 is LNHDA and CDR2 SQIVND (reference sequence). V lost 8 bases and J lost 4, with 12 bases in between. The CDR3 length is 12 residues.

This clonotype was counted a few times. DNA for the CDR3: TGCAGTGCTAGAGATGCTCGTCGCCAAGAGACCCAGTACTTC. It yields the protein CSARDARRQETQYF. V is TRBV20-1 and J is TRBJ2-5; no reliable D call. V was trimmed by 0 bases and J by 1 base, leaving 9 bases between them. This CDR3 comprises 14 residues. CDR1 is DFQATT and CDR2 is SNEGSKA in the germline V gene (reference sequence).

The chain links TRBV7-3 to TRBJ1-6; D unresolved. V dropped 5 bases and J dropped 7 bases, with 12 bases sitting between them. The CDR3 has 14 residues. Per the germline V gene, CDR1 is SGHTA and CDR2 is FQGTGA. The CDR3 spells CASSQNVGNSPLHF. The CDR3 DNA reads TGTGCCAGCAGCCAAAACGTGGGGAATTCACCCCTCCACTTT.

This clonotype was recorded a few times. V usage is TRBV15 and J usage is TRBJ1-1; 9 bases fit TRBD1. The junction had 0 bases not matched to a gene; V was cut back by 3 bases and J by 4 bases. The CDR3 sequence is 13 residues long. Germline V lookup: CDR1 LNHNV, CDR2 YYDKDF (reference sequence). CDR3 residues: CATSRTGGTEAFF. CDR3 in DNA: TGTGCCACCAGCAGGACAGGGGGCACTGAAGCTTTCTTT. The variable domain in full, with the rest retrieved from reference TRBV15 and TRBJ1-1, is DAMVIQNPRYQVTQFGKPVTLSCSQTLNHNVMYWYQQKSSQAPKLLFHYYDKDFNNEADTPDNFQSRRPNTSFCFLDIRSPGLGDTAMYLCATSRTGGTEAFFGQGTRLTVV.